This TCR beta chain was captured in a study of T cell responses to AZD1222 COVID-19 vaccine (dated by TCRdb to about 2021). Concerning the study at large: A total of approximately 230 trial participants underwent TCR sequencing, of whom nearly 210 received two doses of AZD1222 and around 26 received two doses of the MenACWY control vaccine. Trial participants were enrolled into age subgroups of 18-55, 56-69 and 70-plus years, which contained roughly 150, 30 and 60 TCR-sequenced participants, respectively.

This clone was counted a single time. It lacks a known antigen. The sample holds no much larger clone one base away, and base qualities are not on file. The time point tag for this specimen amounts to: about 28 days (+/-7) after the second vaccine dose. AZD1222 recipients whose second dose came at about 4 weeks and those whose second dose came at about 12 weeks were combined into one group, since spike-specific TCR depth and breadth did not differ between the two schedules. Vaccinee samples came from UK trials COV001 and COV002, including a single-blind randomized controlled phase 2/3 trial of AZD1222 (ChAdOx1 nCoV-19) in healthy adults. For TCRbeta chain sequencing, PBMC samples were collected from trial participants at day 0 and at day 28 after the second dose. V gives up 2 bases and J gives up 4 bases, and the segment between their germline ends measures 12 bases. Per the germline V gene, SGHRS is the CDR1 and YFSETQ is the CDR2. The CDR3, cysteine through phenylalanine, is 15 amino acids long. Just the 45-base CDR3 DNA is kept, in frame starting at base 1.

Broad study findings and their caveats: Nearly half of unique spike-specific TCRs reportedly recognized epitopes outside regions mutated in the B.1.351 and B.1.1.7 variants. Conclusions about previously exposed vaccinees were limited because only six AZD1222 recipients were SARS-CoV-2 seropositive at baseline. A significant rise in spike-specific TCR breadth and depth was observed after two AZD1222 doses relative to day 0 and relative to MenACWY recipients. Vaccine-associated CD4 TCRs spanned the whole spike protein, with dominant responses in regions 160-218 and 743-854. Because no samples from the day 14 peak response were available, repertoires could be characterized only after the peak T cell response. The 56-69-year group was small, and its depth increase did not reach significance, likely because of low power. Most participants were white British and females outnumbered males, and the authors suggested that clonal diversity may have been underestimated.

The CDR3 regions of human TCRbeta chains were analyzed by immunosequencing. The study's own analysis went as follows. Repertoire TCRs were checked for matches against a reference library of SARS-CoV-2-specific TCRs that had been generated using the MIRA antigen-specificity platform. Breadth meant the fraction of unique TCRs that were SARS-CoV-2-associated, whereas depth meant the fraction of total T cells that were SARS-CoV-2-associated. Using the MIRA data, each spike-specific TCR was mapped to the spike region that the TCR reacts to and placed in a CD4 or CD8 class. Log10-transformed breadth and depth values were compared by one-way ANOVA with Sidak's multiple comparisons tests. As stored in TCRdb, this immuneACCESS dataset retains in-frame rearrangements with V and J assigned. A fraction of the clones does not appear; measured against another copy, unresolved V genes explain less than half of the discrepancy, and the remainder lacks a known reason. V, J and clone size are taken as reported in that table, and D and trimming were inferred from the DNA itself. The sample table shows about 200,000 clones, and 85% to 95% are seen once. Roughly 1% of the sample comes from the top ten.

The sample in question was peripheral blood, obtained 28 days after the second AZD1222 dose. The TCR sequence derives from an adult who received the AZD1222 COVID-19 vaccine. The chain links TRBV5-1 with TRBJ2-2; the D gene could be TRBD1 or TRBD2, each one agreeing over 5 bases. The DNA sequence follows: TGCGCCAGCAGCTTTGAGGTCGGGGCCACCGGGGAGCTGTTTTTT. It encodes CASSFEVGATGELFF.